One and the same sample provided the 27 T cell receptor beta chains below, sequenced in a study of blood T cell repertoires in COVID-19. Here immunoSEQ multiplex PCR was the method, and the copy in TCRdb shows in-frame clones only, minus some. The sample consists of about 210,000 clones, 83% of them appearing once. The sequenced sample was peripheral blood. The receptors originated from a woman in her fifties or sixties with acute or convalescent COVID-19.

The rearrangement joins TRBV5-1 to TRBJ2-3, with TRBD1 matching 10 bases. The length of the CDR3 is 16 residues. CDR1 and CDR2 from the germline V gene are SGHRS and YFSETQ. V lost 0 bases, J lost 4 bases, and 5 bases stayed unmatched. CDR3: CASSLEGTGVPDTQYF. CDR3 DNA: TGCGCCAGCAGCTTGGAAGGGACAGGGGTCCCAGATACGCAGTATTTT.

J is TRBJ2-3 and V is TRBV24-1, with D perhaps TRBD2 (5 bases). CDR3 length equals 17 residues. V shed 0 bases and J shed 0 bases, with 12 bases lying between them. Germline loops: CDR1 KGHDR, CDR2 SFDVKD. The chain's CDR3 is CATSDLYYGGSTDTQYF. For the CDR3, the DNA is TGTGCCACCAGTGATTTGTATTATGGCGGGAGCACAGATACGCAGTATTTT.

This clone was seen more than once but under ten times. The chain is built from TRBV11-2 and TRBJ2-3, with D perhaps matching TRBD2 (5 bases). CDR3 length equals 16 residues. Germline assignment: CDR1 SGHAT and CDR2 FQNNGV. V lost 1 base and J 2 bases, leaving 13 bases between the germline ends. The CDR3 DNA follows: TGTGCCAGCAGCTTAGGGACCGGACTCAACACAGATACGCAGTATTTT. Translation: CASSLGTGLNTDTQYF.

This clone was seen once. The J gene is TRBJ2-7, the V gene TRBV18, with 7 bases that match TRBD1. CDR1 and CDR2 (germline): KGHSH, LQKENI. CDR3 length: 15 amino acids. Trimming removed 3 bases from V and 3 bases from J; junction bases left unmatched: 8. CDR3 region: CASSPRQGTNYEQYF. The CDR3 nucleotides are TGTGCCAGCTCACCCCGACAGGGAACGAACTACGAGCAGTACTTC.

The V call is TRBV28, the J call TRBJ1-5; D is unresolved. This CDR3 has 14 residues. CDR1 is MDHEN and CDR2 is SYDVKM in the germline V gene. V shed 6 bases and J shed 9 bases, with 18 bases lying between them. The CDR3 DNA sequence: TGTGCCAGCAGCCTCCAAGGGTTAGGAGGGCCCCAGCATTTT. This sequence encodes CASSLQGLGGPQHF. The full variable domain, rest sourced from reference TRBV28 and TRBJ1-5, is DVKVTQSSRYLVKRTGEKVFLECVQDMDHENMFWYRQDPGLGLRLIYFSYDVKMKEKGDIPEGYSVSREKKERFSLILESASTNQTSMYLCASSLQGLGGPQHFGDGTRLSIL.

The CDR3 DNA is TGCGCCAGCAGTGGGGGGACAGGGTTGTCTGATACGCAGTATTTT. Its translation is CASSGGTGLSDTQYF. The genes are TRBV10-2 and TRBJ2-3, with TRBD1 identical over 9 bases. The CDR3 has 15 residues. The germline V gene encodes CDR1 WSHSY and CDR2 SAAADI. V shed 4 bases, J shed 6 bases, and the junction held 8 bases outside the gene matches.

V and J are TRBV6-5 and TRBJ1-4; 7 bases match TRBD1. The CDR3 runs 16 residues. V trimming: 2 bases; J trimming: 8 bases; junction bases outside the gene matches: 11. Germline V gene sequence: CDR1 MNHEY, CDR2 SVGAGI. CDR3 nucleotides: TGTGCCAGCAGTTACGGGGCGGGGACAGTGGGAGAAAAACTGTTTTTT. It is translated as CASSYGAGTVGEKLFF.

This chain links TRBV2 with TRBJ2-2, with a possible D match to TRBD2 (6 bases). V lost 6 bases to trimming and J lost 4 bases, with 15 bases between them. CDR1 is SNHLY, CDR2 FYNNEI, per germline. The CDR3 contains 15 residues. The CDR3 spells CASSNSGTPTGELFF. In DNA form, the CDR3 reads TGTGCCAGCAGCAACTCCGGGACTCCCACCGGGGAGCTGTTTTTT.

J is TRBJ2-1 and V is TRBV11-2, with TRBD2 matching over 7 bases. Trimming removed 4 bases from V and 1 base from J; junction bases left unmatched: 10. This CDR3 has 17 amino acids. Germline V CDR1 and CDR2: SGHAT, FQNNGV. The DNA of the CDR3 is TGTGCCAGCAGCTCCCGGGGGGAGGCCGGGTCCTACAATGAGCAGTTCTTC. Its translation: CASSSRGEAGSYNEQFF. Complete variable domain (other parts from reference TRBV11-2 and TRBJ2-1): EAGVAQSPRYKIIEKRQSVAFWCNPISGHATLYWYQQILGQGPKLLIQFQNNGVVDDSQLPKDRFSAERLKGVDSTLKIQPAKLEDSAVYLCASSSRGEAGSYNEQFFGPGTRLTVL.

This chain connects TRBV7-2 to TRBJ2-7; 13 positions agree with TRBD2. This CDR3 contains 17 residues. J gave up 4 bases and V 1 base, and 7 bases lay outside the gene matches. Per germline, CDR1 SGHTA and CDR2 FQGNSA. CDR3 nucleotides: TGTGCCAGCAGCTTAGATTCCGGGACTAGCGGGAAGTACGAGCAGTACTTC. It codes for CASSLDSGTSGKYEQYF.

This chain connects TRBV24-1 to TRBJ2-7; 7 nucleotides align to TRBD2. The V gene end was trimmed by 3 bases and the J gene end by 3 bases; junction bases not matched to a gene: 7. Germline CDR1 is KGHDR and CDR2 is SFDVKD. This CDR3 is built from 15 residues. CDR3 protein: CATSDPSGPHYEQYF. For the CDR3, the DNA is TGTGCCACCAGTGATCCTAGCGGACCACACTACGAGCAGTACTTC.

The CDR3 nucleotides read TGCGCCAGCAGCTGGGCTAGCGGGAGCTCCTACGAGCAGTACTTC. Translation: CASSWASGSSYEQYF. This chain links TRBV5-1 with TRBJ2-7; TRBD2 agrees at 10 bases. Germline V gives CDR1 SGHRS, CDR2 YFSETQ. The junction had 3 bases not matched to a gene; V was cut back by 3 bases and J by 0 bases. The length of the CDR3 is 15 residues.

V and J are TRBV6-5 and TRBJ2-6; the match to TRBD1 covers 7 bases. The germline gives CDR1 MNHEY, CDR2 SVGAGI. This CDR3 has 13 residues. V lost 6 bases to trimming and J lost 4 bases; unmatched junction nucleotides: 0. Written as DNA, the CDR3 is TGTGCCAGCAGAGGGGGCGGGGCCAACGTCCTGACTTTC. Protein: CASRGGGANVLTF.

The CDR3 spells CASSLAEGEGYNEQFF. In DNA, the CDR3 is TGCGCCAGCAGCTTGGCCGAGGGAGAAGGCTACAATGAGCAGTTCTTC. The chain uses TRBV5-1 and TRBJ2-1, with D maybe TRBD2 (5 bases). The germline V gene has CDR1 SGHRS and CDR2 YFSETQ. The CDR3 contains 16 residues. The ends were cut back, 0 bases at V and 3 bases at J, with 13 bases in the middle.

This clone was detected only once. V is TRBV4-1 and J is TRBJ2-7; D possibly corresponds to TRBD1 (6 bases). With 1 base removed from V and 6 bases from J, the gap between germline ends came to 19 bases. Germline V gene sequence: CDR1 MGHRA, CDR2 YSYEKL. There are 16 residues in the CDR3. CDR3 sequence (DNA): TGCGCCAGCAGCCAAGGACAGGTTAGGTTGGTTGCCGAGCAGTACTTC. Its translation: CASSQGQVRLVAEQYF.

This sequence joins TRBV14 and TRBJ2-7; tentatively, D is TRBD1 (6 bases). The CDR3 loop spans 16 amino acids. V dropped 0 bases and J dropped 7 bases, with 19 bases sitting between them. The germline V gene has CDR1 SGHDN and CDR2 FVKESK. The CDR3 region has the DNA TGTGCCAGCAGCCAAGATTCGATCCTACAGGGTAGAGAGCAGTACTTC. Encoded protein: CASSQDSILQGREQYF.

V is TRBV5-1 and J is TRBJ2-5; TRBD2 matches 8 bases. The junction had 9 bases not matched to a gene; V was cut back by 0 bases and J by 5 bases. CDR3 length equals 16 residues. Germline V lookup: CDR1 SGHRS, CDR2 YFSETQ. Written as DNA, the CDR3 is TGCGCCAGCAGCTTGGCCTCCGGGAGGGCCTTGGAGACCCAGTACTTC. Translation: CASSLASGRALETQYF.

The V call is TRBV7-8, the J call TRBJ2-1; D unresolved. In germline, CDR1 is SGHVS, CDR2 FQNEAQ. V shed 1 base and J shed 2 bases, with 18 bases lying between them. CDR3 length: 18 amino acids. CDR3 region: CASSLGFTTLRTYNEQFF. DNA for the CDR3: TGTGCCAGCAGCTTAGGATTTACTACCCTAAGGACCTACAATGAGCAGTTCTTC.

V and J are TRBV5-1 and TRBJ1-4; no clear D. The germline V gene has CDR1 SGHRS and CDR2 YFSETQ. The CDR3 loop spans 16 amino acids. Trimming cost V 4 bases and J 3 bases, with 16 bases left between them. The CDR3 here is CASSARERTANEKLFF. DNA for the CDR3: TGCGCCAGCAGCGCCCGGGAGCGAACGGCTAATGAAAAACTGTTTTTT.

This sequence joins TRBV7-2 and TRBJ1-1; 8 bases are a match to TRBD1. Germline CDR1 SGHTA, CDR2 FQGNSA. V lost 1 base and J lost 7; bases outside the gene matches: 2. The CDR3 runs 13 residues. The CDR3, as DNA: TGTGCCAGCAGCTTAGGGACAGGGATTGAAGCTTTCTTT. As protein: CASSLGTGIEAFF.

V gene TRBV29-1 combines with J gene TRBJ2-5, with 8 bases matching TRBD1. Germline CDR1 and CDR2: SQVTM and ANQGSEA. The CDR3 has 13 residues. With V trimmed by 5 bases and J by 5 bases, 7 bases remained unmatched. The CDR3 region is CSVQSGGMETQYF. For the CDR3, the DNA is TGCAGCGTTCAGTCAGGGGGCATGGAGACCCAGTACTTC.

In its sample, this clone was seen a few times. The gene calls are TRBV27 and TRBJ2-3; weak D call: TRBD2 (7 bases). With 4 bases removed from V and 1 base from J, the gap between germline ends came to 18 bases. CDR1 is MNHEY and CDR2 is SMNVEV in the germline V gene (reference sequence). This CDR3 is built from 17 residues. The CDR3 nucleotides are TGTGCCAGCAGTTCCTTCATGGGGGGGGGCGGCACAGATACGCAGTATTTT. Translating it yields CASSSFMGGGGTDTQYF.

The V gene is TRBV5-6, the J gene TRBJ1-1, with 8 bases lining up with TRBD1. This CDR3 has 17 residues. Germline loops: CDR1 SGHDT, CDR2 YYEEEE. Trimming removed 2 bases from V and 5 bases from J; junction bases left unmatched: 14. CDR3 loop: CASSFSTGASTGTEAFF. The CDR3 DNA follows: TGTGCCAGCAGCTTCTCGACAGGGGCCTCGACGGGGACTGAAGCTTTCTTT. Filled out from reference TRBV5-6 and TRBJ1-1, the complete variable domain reads DAGVTQSPTHLIKTRGQQVTLRCSPKSGHDTVSWYQQALGQGPQFIFQYYEEEERQRGNFPDRFSGHQFPNYSSELNVNALLLGDSALYLCASSFSTGASTGTEAFFGQGTRLTVV.

The chain employs TRBV6-5 and TRBJ2-5; a possible D gene is TRBD2 (6 bases). V was shortened by 6 bases and J by 4 bases, with 15 bases between the two germline ends. The germline V gene encodes CDR1 MNHEY and CDR2 SVGAGI. The CDR3 runs 14 residues. In DNA, the CDR3 is TGTGCCAGCAGCTCCGGGACTTTGGTAGAGACCCAGTACTTC. This codes for CASSSGTLVETQYF.

The rearrangement joins TRBV20-1 to TRBJ2-1; tentative D call: TRBD2 (5 bases). CDR3 length: 11 amino acids. CDR1 is DFQATT, CDR2 SNEGSKA, per germline (reference sequence). V was trimmed by 5 bases and J by 5 bases, leaving 7 bases between them. CDR3 residues: CSAREDNEQFF. The CDR3 DNA is TGCAGTGCTCGGGAAGACAATGAGCAGTTCTTC.

CDR3 nucleotide sequence: TGTGCCAGCAGGGAAGGGACCGGGACTACTGGCACAGATACGCAGTATTTT. As protein: CASREGTGTTGTDTQYF. This rearrangement joins TRBV25-1 to TRBJ2-3; the match to TRBD2 covers 7 bases. This CDR3 comprises 17 residues. V lost 6 bases, J lost 1 base, and 13 bases stayed unmatched. Germline loops: CDR1 MGHDK, CDR2 SYGVNS. The variable domain in full, completed from reference TRBV25-1 and TRBJ2-3, reads EADIYQTPRYLVIGTGKKITLECSQTMGHDKMYWYQQDPGMELHLIHYSYGVNSTEKGDLSSESTVSRIRTEHFPLTLESARPSHTSQYLCASREGTGTTGTDTQYFGPGTRLTVL.

This chain uses TRBV6-5 with TRBJ2-5, with 9 nucleotides matching TRBD1. The V gene's germline CDR1 is MNHEY and CDR2 SVGAGI. J lost 5 bases, V lost 11 bases, and 15 bases had no gene match. This CDR3 contains 15 residues. CDR3 region: CAPGRYRTGEETQYF. The CDR3 DNA sequence: TGTGCCCCAGGGCGTTATCGGACAGGGGAGGAGACCCAGTACTTC.